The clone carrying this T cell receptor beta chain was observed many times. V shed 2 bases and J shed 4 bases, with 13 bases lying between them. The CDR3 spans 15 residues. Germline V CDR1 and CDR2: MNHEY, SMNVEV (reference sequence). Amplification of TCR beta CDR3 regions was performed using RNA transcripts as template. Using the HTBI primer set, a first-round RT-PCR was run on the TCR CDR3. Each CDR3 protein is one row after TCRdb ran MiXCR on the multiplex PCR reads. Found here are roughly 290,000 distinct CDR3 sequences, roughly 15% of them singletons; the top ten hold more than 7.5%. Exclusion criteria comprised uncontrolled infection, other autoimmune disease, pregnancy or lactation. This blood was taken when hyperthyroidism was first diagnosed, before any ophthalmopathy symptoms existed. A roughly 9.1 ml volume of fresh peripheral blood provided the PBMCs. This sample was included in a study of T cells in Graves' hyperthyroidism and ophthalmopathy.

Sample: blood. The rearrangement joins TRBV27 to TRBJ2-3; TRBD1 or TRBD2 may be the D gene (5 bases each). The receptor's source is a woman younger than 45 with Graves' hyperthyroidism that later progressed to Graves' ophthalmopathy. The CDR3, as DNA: TGTGCCAGCAGTTTAAGGGACGTCACCCCAGATACGCAGTATTTT. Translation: CASSLRDVTPDTQYF.